This T cell receptor (beta chain) was documented in a study of OX40 agonist ivuxolimab in advanced cancers. Overall study: Patients were dosed with the agonistic anti-OX40 (CD134) antibody ivuxolimab.

Some clones are missing from TCRdb's copy, which holds only in-frame ones; the method was immunoSEQ multiplex PCR. The sample lists about 69,000 clones, approximately 81% occurring once. The CDR3 covers 16 residues. Germline CDR1 and CDR2: MNHEY and SMNVEV (reference sequence). With V trimmed by 6 bases and J by 4 bases, 9 bases remained unmatched. The receptor comes from an adult with an advanced solid tumor such as melanoma, head and neck, liver or kidney cancer. The material sequenced was CD4+ or CD8+ T cells sorted from blood, taken in a trial of the OX40 agonist ivuxolimab. This sequence joins TRBV27 and TRBJ1-6, with 7 bases aligning to TRBD1. The CDR3 is CASSSYGTAYNSPLHF. The CDR3, as DNA: TGTGCCAGCAGCTCCTACGGGACAGCTTATAATTCACCCCTCCACTTT.